The rows below give T cell receptor beta chains drawn from one sample of a study of blood T cell repertoires in COVID-19. Libraries were prepared by immunoSEQ multiplex PCR; TCRdb keeps only in-frame clonotypes and omits some of them. The sample has approximately 200,000 clones, roughly 88% seen once. Sequencing input: peripheral blood. Receptor source: a woman in her twenties or thirties with acute or convalescent COVID-19. CDR3s include the opening cysteine and the closing phenylalanine or tryptophan. A D gene is named only where the DNA matches it firmly. The size entry is marked missing in some rows and otherwise reads once, few, many or a size class.

V gene	D gene	clone size	J gene	CDR3 DNA	CDR3 protein
TRBV6-5	TRBD1	.	TRBJ2-2	TGTGCCAGCCTGGGACAGGGGGCGATCGGGGAGCTGTTTTTT	CASLGQGAIGELFF
TRBV2	.	.	TRBJ2-1	TGTGCCAGCGCGGTCGGCTCCTACAATGAGCAGTTCTTC	CASAVGSYNEQFF
TRBV28	.	.	TRBJ1-2	TGTGCCAGCAGTTTCGAGTGGTATGGCTACACCTTC	CASSFEWYGYTF
TRBV10-3	.	.	TRBJ1-5	TGTGCCACCTGGAGCCCAGGGGGCAATCAGCCCCAGCATTTT	CATWSPGGNQPQHF
TRBV5-1	.	.	TRBJ1-2	TGCGCCAGCAGCGTCGAAGGGGTTGGCTATGGCTACACCTTC	CASSVEGVGYGYTF
TRBV11-2	.	.	TRBJ1-1	TGTGCCAGCAGATCCCCCGGCGGACAGCTGAACACTGAAGCTTTCTTT	CASRSPGGQLNTEAFF
TRBV28	TRBD1	.	TRBJ1-5	TGTGCCAGCGGACAGGGGGGTAGCAATCAGCCCCAGCATTTT	CASGQGGSNQPQHF
TRBV2	.	.	TRBJ2-1	TGTGCCAGCAGTTGGGACTTTCGGGAGCAGTTCTTC	CASSWDFREQFF
TRBV18	.	.	TRBJ2-5	TGTGCCAGCTCGGAGTGGGGGCCAGCCCAAGAGACCCAGTACTTC	CASSEWGPAQETQYF
TRBV7-2	TRBD2	.	TRBJ2-5	TGTGCCAGCAGCCCTTGGGGTAGCGGGAGGGAGGGAGAGACCCAGTACTTC	CASSPWGSGREGETQYF
TRBV10-3	.	few	TRBJ1-1	TGTGCCACCGTCAGGAGGACAGCGGGGGAGGGCATGAACACTGAAGCTTTCTTT	CATVRRTAGEGMNTEAFF
TRBV2	.	.	TRBJ2-1	TGTGCCAGCAGGCTAGCGAGTTTCAATGAGCAGTTCTTC	CASRLASFNEQFF
TRBV3-1/TRBV3-2	.	.	TRBJ1-3	TGTGCCAGCAGCCATGCCCAGGGGCTCCTATATTTT	CASSHAQGLLYF
TRBV19	.	.	TRBJ2-2	TGTGCCAGTAGTATACAGGGGCGGACCGGGGAGCTGTTTTTT	CASSIQGRTGELFF
TRBV6-5	.	.	TRBJ1-1	TGTGCCAGCAGTTATCGGGGTGGTGAAGCTTTCTTT	CASSYRGGEAFF
TRBV29-1	TRBD1	.	TRBJ1-4	TGCAGCGTTGCCTGGACAGGAGCGGAAAAACTGTTTTTT	CSVAWTGAEKLFF
TRBV28	TRBD1	.	TRBJ1-2	TGTGCCAGCAGTGTATTACAGGGGGATAGTGATGGCTACACCTTC	CASSVLQGDSDGYTF
TRBV12-3/TRBV12-4	.	.	TRBJ1-5	TGTGCCAGCTCTTACAATCAGCCCCAGCATTTT	CASSYNQPQHF
TRBV4-2	TRBD2	.	TRBJ2-1	TGTGCCAGCAGCCCCTATGCTAGCGGGAGTGATGAGCAGTTCTTC	CASSPYASGSDEQFF
TRBV19	TRBD2	.	TRBJ2-7	TGTGCCAGTAGTATAGGAGCGGGGAGCTACGAGCAGTACTTC	CASSIGAGSYEQYF
TRBV11-2	TRBD1	once	TRBJ2-1	TGTGCCAGCAGCTTAATATGGATTAGGACAGGGCCGCAGTTCTTC	CASSLIWIRTGPQFF
TRBV7-9	TRBD2	.	TRBJ2-1	TGTGCCAGCAGCCTCCGTAGCGGGGGGTACAATGAGCAGTTCTTC	CASSLRSGGYNEQFF
TRBV7-7	TRBD2	.	TRBJ2-2	TGTGCTAGCAGCCGGACTAGCGGGAGGGCCAGCACCGGGGAGCTGTTTTTT	CASSRTSGRASTGELFF
TRBV7-9	.	few	TRBJ1-2	TGTGCCAGCAGCTTTGACGGGGTGAACTATGGCTACACCTTC	CASSFDGVNYGYTF
TRBV9	TRBD1	.	TRBJ2-3	TGTGCCAGCAGCGTAGAGACAGGGGGGGGCACAGATACGCAGTATTTT	CASSVETGGGTDTQYF
TRBV10-1	TRBD2	.	TRBJ2-1	TGCGCCAGCAGTGAGGTAGCGGGAGGCTCCTACAATGAGCAGTTCTTC	CASSEVAGGSYNEQFF
TRBV19	TRBD1	.	TRBJ2-5	TGTGCCAGTAGTATGGCGTTAGGGGGCGAGACCCAGTACTTC	CASSMALGGETQYF
TRBV28	.	.	TRBJ2-2	TGTGCCAGCAGAATTCAGGGGACCGGGGAGCTGTTTTTT	CASRIQGTGELFF
TRBV2	TRBD2	.	TRBJ2-3	TGTGCCGGGGGGGAAGTCACAGATACGCAGTATTTT	CAGGEVTDTQYF
TRBV18	.	.	TRBJ2-3	TGTGCCAGCTCACCACCACCCAGTACAGATACGCAGTATTTT	CASSPPPSTDTQYF
TRBV28	TRBD1	.	TRBJ2-1	TGTGCCAGCAGCACCTCGACAGGGGGCGCCTACAATGAGCAGTTCTTC	CASSTSTGGAYNEQFF
TRBV6-5	.	.	TRBJ1-4	TGTGCCAGCAGTTTGACAGATTGGGATGAAAAACTGTTTTTT	CASSLTDWDEKLFF
TRBV6-1	.	.	TRBJ2-5	TGTGCCAGCTCCTATAGAGGGGGAGAGACCCAGTACTTC	CASSYRGGETQYF
TRBV12-5	.	few	TRBJ1-5	TGTGCTAGTGGTCCCGACGGACATAGCAATCAGCCCCAGCATTTT	CASGPDGHSNQPQHF
TRBV5-8	.	.	TRBJ2-2	TGTGCCAGCAGCCTAGACGGCGGGGAGCTGTTTTTT	CASSLDGGELFF
TRBV19	.	.	TRBJ2-7	TGTGCCAGTAGTAAAGCAGGGGCGACTTACTACGAGCAGTACTTC	CASSKAGATYYEQYF
TRBV15	TRBD2	.	TRBJ2-7	TGTGCCACCAGCAGAGATCGGACTAGCGCTTACGAGCAGTACTTC	CATSRDRTSAYEQYF
TRBV6-4	TRBD1	.	TRBJ2-1	TGTGCCAGCAGTCCACCGACAGGGAATGAGCAGTTCTTC	CASSPPTGNEQFF
TRBV5-1	.	.	TRBJ2-7	TGCGCCAGCATGCTCGGGCCTAAGGGGGAGCAGTACTTC	CASMLGPKGEQYF
TRBV5-6	.	.	TRBJ2-2	TGTGCCAGCAGCCCCTATCCGTCGAGCACCGGGGAGCTGTTTTTT	CASSPYPSSTGELFF
TRBV29-1	.	.	TRBJ1-3	TGCAGCGTTGCGACCCTCGGAGGGAATTCTGGAAACACCATATATTTT	CSVATLGGNSGNTIYF
TRBV7-9	.	.	TRBJ2-1	TGTGCCAGCAGCCCAGGGTTCCATGAGCAGTTCTTC	CASSPGFHEQFF
TRBV24-1	.	.	TRBJ2-5	TGTGCCACCAGTGATACCACCCGGGGGAGGTTGGAGACCCAGTACTTC	CATSDTTRGRLETQYF
TRBV3-1/TRBV3-2	TRBD2	.	TRBJ2-2	TGTGCCAGCAGCCAAGGGGAGGGCACCGGGGAGCTGTTTTTT	CASSQGEGTGELFF
TRBV11-2	TRBD1	.	TRBJ1-6	TGTGCCAGCAGCTATTCGACAGGGACCTATAATTCACCCCTCCACTTT	CASSYSTGTYNSPLHF